The 20 T cell receptor beta chains below all came from one sample that was sequenced in a study of blood T cells in healthy people across ages. For the second PCR, which ran for roughly 7 to 11 cycles, a sample-barcoded 5' primer and a J-beta primer mix were used. MiXCR was run by TCRdb on the 5' RACE reads, yielding one entry per CDR3 protein. The table lists 700,000 to 950,000 distinct CDR3 sequences, roughly 50% of them singletons. Sequencing was performed on blood. The receptors were sampled from a man aged 30-40 years in good health.

Details on this clonotype: Possible read error: a much larger clone is one base away. The chain joins TRBV12-3 or TRBV12-4 to TRBJ1-2; a weak D match, TRBD1 (5 bases). The germline V and J ends were trimmed by 5 bases and 3 bases, with 10 bases remaining between them. The CDR3 spans 13 residues. The CDR3 region is CASSVLTDYGYTF. CDR3 DNA: TGTGCCAGCAGTGTACTGACAGACTATGGCTACACCTTC.

V and J are TRBV11-2 and TRBJ2-7; D uncertain. The germline V gene has CDR1 SGHAT and CDR2 FQNNGV. This CDR3 comprises 12 residues. Trimming pared 5 bases from V and 5 bases from J, leaving 10 bases between. DNA for the CDR3: TGTGCCAGCAGCCTCCCTCTGCACGAGCAGTACTTC. This sequence encodes CASSLPLHEQYF. The entire variable domain, with the rest obtained from reference TRBV11-2 and TRBJ2-7, is as follows: EAGVAQSPRYKIIEKRQSVAFWCNPISGHATLYWYQQILGQGPKLLIQFQNNGVVDDSQLPKDRFSAERLKGVDSTLKIQPAKLEDSAVYLCASSLPLHEQYFGPGTRLTVT.

The chain uses TRBV29-1 and TRBJ2-7, with 7 bases that match TRBD1. The CDR3 sequence is 14 residues long. Germline V gives CDR1 SQVTM, CDR2 ANQGSEA. V lost 5 bases and J lost 4; bases outside the gene matches: 11. The CDR3 nucleotides read TGCAGCGTTACAACAGGGGCCGGAGGTTACGAGCAGTACTTC. Translation: CSVTTGAGGYEQYF.

Only a few counts were recorded for this clonotype. The genes are TRBV6-2 or TRBV6-3 and TRBJ1-2, with D unclear. Trimming cost V 5 bases and J 4 bases, with 17 bases left between them. Looked up from germline, CDR1 is MNHEY and CDR2 is SVGEGT. The CDR3 covers 15 residues. The CDR3 DNA sequence: TGTGCCAGCAGTCCCCAAGAGGGAAGTGGCTATGGCTACACCTTC. As protein: CASSPQEGSGYGYTF.

The table lists this clonotype with a count of one. V gene TRBV3-1 combines with J gene TRBJ1-1; D not certain. The V end was cut by 0 bases, the J end by 10 bases, with 12 bases between. The CDR3 spans 13 residues. Germline CDR1 LGHDT, CDR2 YNNKEL (reference sequence). As DNA, the CDR3 is TGTGCCAGCAGCCAAGATCTGCGGTTTCGAGCTTTCTTT. As protein: CASSQDLRFRAFF.

CDR3 nucleotide sequence: TGCAGTTCGTATCTGGGGGCTAACTATGGCTACACCTTC. It translates to CSSYLGANYGYTF. This chain joins TRBV20-1 and TRBJ1-2; D perhaps matches TRBD1 (5 bases). The CDR3 contains 13 residues. Germline V gives CDR1 DFQATT, CDR2 SNEGSKA (reference sequence). With 8 bases removed from V and 0 bases from J, the gap between germline ends came to 13 bases.

The V and J genes are TRBV9 and TRBJ2-1; the match to TRBD2 covers 11 bases. Germline CDR1 is SGDLS and CDR2 is YYNGEE. J gave up 12 bases and V 6 bases, and 14 bases lay outside the gene matches. The CDR3 contains 15 residues. The CDR3 nucleotides are TGTGCCAGCACCCAAACTAGCGGGAGTAGGGATGTGCAGTTCTTC. Translating gives CASTQTSGSRDVQFF.

The V call is TRBV6-6, the J call TRBJ2-7; D unresolved. Germline V gene lookup returns CDR1 MNHNY and CDR2 SVGAGI (reference sequence). Trimming pared 6 bases from V and 2 bases from J, leaving 11 bases between. The CDR3 is 13 amino acids. DNA of the CDR3: TGTGCCAGCAGCATAGAAAGGGCCTACGAGCAGTACTTC. It yields the protein CASSIERAYEQYF.

This clonotype turned up a few times. The chain has TRBV6-5 and TRBJ2-6; a possible D gene is TRBD1 (7 bases). This CDR3 contains 17 residues. Looked up from germline, CDR1 is MNHEY and CDR2 is SVGAGI. Trimming cost V 4 bases and J 1 base, with 14 bases left between them. The CDR3: CASSWRDSLSGANVLTF. The CDR3, as DNA: TGTGCCAGCAGTTGGCGGGACAGCCTATCTGGGGCCAACGTCCTGACTTTC.

This chain's CDR3 is CASSGGSGVREQYF. The CDR3 region has the DNA TGTGCCAGCAGCGGCGGATCAGGGGTTAGGGAGCAGTACTTC. The chain is built from TRBV9 and TRBJ2-7; D is possibly TRBD1 (6 bases). Germline loops: CDR1 SGDLS, CDR2 YYNGEE. V was trimmed by 3 bases and J by 7 bases, leaving 17 bases between them. The CDR3 length is 14 residues.

V is TRBV28 and J is TRBJ2-7, with 7 bases fitting TRBD1. The CDR3 consists of 16 residues. Germline V CDR1 and CDR2: MDHEN, SYDVKM. The junction had 14 bases not matched to a gene; V was cut back by 4 bases and J by 5 bases. The CDR3 here is CASSYPHDRDTDEQYF. In DNA, the CDR3 is TGTGCCAGCAGTTACCCCCATGACAGGGATACGGACGAGCAGTACTTC.

On this clonotype: A read error may produce the germline difference seen at one junction end. CDR3 region: CAGRVLDHEQYF. CDR3 nucleotides: TGTGCCGGCAGGGTTCTAGACCACGAGCAGTACTTC. The chain couples TRBV4-2 to TRBJ2-5; possible D gene TRBD1, 5 bases. The J call may not be correct, given that the DNA end is closer to TRBJ2-7. The CDR3 totals 12 residues. Per the germline V gene, CDR1 is LGHNA and CDR2 is YNFKEQ.

V is TRBV10-3 and J is TRBJ2-4; TRBD1 or TRBD2 may be the D gene (6 bases each). The length of the CDR3 is 13 residues. The V gene's germline CDR1 is ENHRY and CDR2 SYGVKD. V was shortened by 6 bases and J by 7 bases, with 13 bases between the two germline ends. CDR3 amino acids: CAISLGGGNIQYF. CDR3 bases: TGTGCCATCAGCCTCGGGGGCGGGAACATTCAGTACTTC.

The chain employs TRBV2 and TRBJ1-5; the D gene is possibly TRBD1 (6 bases). The CDR3 has 14 residues. The V end was cut by 6 bases, the J end by 0 bases, with 9 bases between. Germline CDR1 reads SNHLY; CDR2 reads FYNNEI. The CDR3 DNA reads as TGTGCCAGCAGGGGGACAAATAGCAATCAGCCCCAGCATTTT. It specifies CASRGTNSNQPQHF.

A few counts support this clonotype. The chain couples TRBV11-2 to TRBJ2-2, with D unresolved. Trimming took 4 bases from V and 6 from J, leaving 12 bases between them. Germline V gene data show CDR1 as SGHAT and CDR2 as FQNNGV. This CDR3 is 14 amino acids long. In DNA, the CDR3 is TGTGCCAGCAGCTCTGTGGTCGACCCCGGGGAGCTGTTTTTT. Its protein is CASSSVVDPGELFF.

This clonotype was recorded a few times. The chain links TRBV6-1 to TRBJ1-2; possible D gene TRBD1, 6 bases. The V and J ends lost 8 bases and 3 bases respectively, with 19 bases between them. Germline lookup yields CDR1 MNHNS and CDR2 SASEGT. The CDR3 length is 15 residues. As DNA, the CDR3 is TGTGCCAGCGGGGGGTACACAGGGTCGGACTATGGCTACACCTTC. Translating gives CASGGYTGSDYGYTF.

V is TRBV10-3 and J is TRBJ2-5; 8 bases line up with TRBD1. The end of the DNA fits TRBJ2-7 better, so the J call may be wrong. The CDR3 sequence is 13 residues long. Germline loops: CDR1 ENHRY, CDR2 SYGVKD. CDR3 in DNA: TGTGCCATCAGATCGGACAGGGAAGGCGAGCAGTACTTC. Its translation: CAIRSDREGEQYF.

This clonotype has at least ten counts. The rearrangement joins TRBV7-2 to TRBJ2-7, with TRBD2 matching over 10 bases. The CDR3 is 15 residues long. V shed 5 bases, J shed 6 bases, and the junction held 10 bases outside the gene matches. CDR1 and CDR2 (germline): SGHTA, FQGNSA. CDR3 in amino acids: CASSLSGGGISEQYF. CDR3 in DNA: TGTGCCAGCAGCCTGAGCGGGGGGGGAATAAGCGAGCAGTACTTC.

This clonotype showed up just a few times. Here the CDR3 DNA reads TGTGCCAGCAGTTTGGAGTCTAAAGGTGCTAACTATGGCTACACCTTC. Translation: CASSLESKGANYGYTF. The J gene is TRBJ1-2, the V gene TRBV28; D remains unclear. Trimming took off 3 bases at V and 0 bases at J, with 14 bases between the two ends. Germline V lookup: CDR1 MDHEN, CDR2 SYDVKM. The CDR3 runs 16 residues.

The rearrangement uses TRBV29-1 and TRBJ1-2; weak D call: TRBD1 (6 bases). Germline assignment: CDR1 SQVTM and CDR2 ANQGSEA. Trimming stripped 7 bases from V and 2 bases from J, with 11 bases between. This CDR3 is built from 12 residues. CDR3 DNA: TGCAGCGCTAGCAGGGGAAACTATGGCTACACCTTC. It encodes CSASRGNYGYTF.